The clone carrying this TCR beta chain was found a few times. Its antigen is currently unknown. The germline V gene encodes CDR1 LNHDA and CDR2 SQIVND (reference sequence). Trimming pared 4 bases from V and 14 bases from J, leaving 12 bases between. CDR3 length equals 12 residues. This sample stems from a study of tumor-infiltrating lymphocytes in localized non-small cell lung cancer. Study at large: Resected tumor was paired with non-adjacent uninvolved lung from the same patient. Overall study results and limits: Different pieces of the same tissue were used for each assay. Immunotypes IM1 and IM2 had similar TCR-derived T-cell fractions. Higher tumor T cell infiltration than in uninvolved lung was supported by TCRbeta sequencing.

This table comes from immunoSEQ multiplex PCR, and its TCRdb copy is limited to in-frame clones, with some not included. This sample has more than 15,000 clones, with around 63% found just once. This chain joins TRBV19 and TRBJ1-6, with a possible D match to TRBD1 (5 bases). This sequence was found in a human donor with non-small cell lung cancer. Source material: lung tumor tissue. The CDR3 spells CASSTGPTALHF. For the CDR3, the DNA is TGTGCCAGTAGTACGGGACCGACAGCCCTCCACTTT.